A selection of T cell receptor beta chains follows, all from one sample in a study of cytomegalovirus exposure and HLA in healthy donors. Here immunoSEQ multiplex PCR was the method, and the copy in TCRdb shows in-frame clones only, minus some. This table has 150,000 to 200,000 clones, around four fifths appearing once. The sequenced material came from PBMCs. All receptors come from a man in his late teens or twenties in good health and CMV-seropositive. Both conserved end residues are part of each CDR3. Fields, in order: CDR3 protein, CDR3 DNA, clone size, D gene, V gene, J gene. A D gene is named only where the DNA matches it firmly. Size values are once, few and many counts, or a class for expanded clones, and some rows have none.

CDR3aa: CASSLGQVSRLGELFF
CDR3nt: TGTGCCAGCAGCTTGGGACAGGTCTCAAGGTTGGGGGAGCTGTTTTTT
abundance: .
d_gene: TRBD1
v_gene: TRBV7-6
j_gene: TRBJ2-2

CDR3aa: CASSLTSGRETQYF
CDR3nt: TGTGCCAGCAGTTTAACTAGCGGGAGAGAGACCCAGTACTTC
abundance: .
d_gene: TRBD2
v_gene: TRBV27
j_gene: TRBJ2-5

CDR3aa: CASSLEWGGSGELFF
CDR3nt: TGTGCCAGCAGCCTAGAGTGGGGGGGTTCCGGGGAGCTGTTTTTT
abundance: once
d_gene: TRBD2
v_gene: TRBV11-2
j_gene: TRBJ2-2

CDR3aa: CSVEGETGTYEQYF
CDR3nt: TGCAGCGTTGAAGGAGAAACAGGTACCTACGAGCAGTACTTC
abundance: .
d_gene: .
v_gene: TRBV29-1
j_gene: TRBJ2-7

CDR3aa: CASSSTSGSSYEQYF
CDR3nt: TGTGCCAGCAGCTCAACTAGCGGAAGCTCCTACGAGCAGTACTTC
abundance: .
d_gene: TRBD2
v_gene: TRBV5-4
j_gene: TRBJ2-7

CDR3aa: CASSPAFGQGPSYEQYF
CDR3nt: TGCGCCAGCAGCCCAGCATTTGGGCAGGGTCCGTCCTACGAGCAGTACTTC
abundance: .
d_gene: .
v_gene: TRBV5-1
j_gene: TRBJ2-7

CDR3aa: CASSEDRDTQYF
CDR3nt: TGTGCCAGCAGTGAGGACAGAGATACGCAGTATTTT
abundance: once
d_gene: .
v_gene: TRBV6-1
j_gene: TRBJ2-3

CDR3aa: CASSSDRGYGYTF
CDR3nt: TGTGCCAGCAGCTCGGACAGGGGCTATGGCTACACCTTC
abundance: .
d_gene: TRBD1
v_gene: TRBV5-4
j_gene: TRBJ1-2

CDR3aa: CASSGRGGPIQNIQYF
CDR3nt: TGTGCCAGCAGTGGCCGAGGGGGCCCGATCCAAAACATTCAGTACTTC
abundance: .
d_gene: TRBD1
v_gene: TRBV27
j_gene: TRBJ2-4

CDR3aa: CASSPTEGMGGLETQYF
CDR3nt: TGTGCCAGCAGCCCCACAGAAGGAATGGGGGGGCTAGAGACCCAGTACTTC
abundance: .
d_gene: .
v_gene: TRBV11-2
j_gene: TRBJ2-5

CDR3aa: CASSPRRQDEQYF
CDR3nt: TGTGCCAGCAGTCCCCGACGGCAGGACGAGCAGTACTTC
abundance: .
d_gene: .
v_gene: TRBV27
j_gene: TRBJ2-7

CDR3aa: CASSDRLQETQYF
CDR3nt: TGTGCCAGCAGCGACCGACTACAAGAGACCCAGTACTTC
abundance: .
d_gene: .
v_gene: TRBV7-9
j_gene: TRBJ2-5

CDR3aa: CASSKETGGSNEQYF
CDR3nt: TGTGCCAGCAGCAAAGAAACAGGGGGTTCCAACGAGCAGTACTTC
abundance: .
d_gene: .
v_gene: TRBV21-1
j_gene: TRBJ2-7

CDR3aa: CAWSVLSGVNEQFF
CDR3nt: TGTGCCTGGAGTGTTCTGTCGGGGGTCAATGAGCAGTTCTTC
abundance: .
d_gene: .
v_gene: TRBV30
j_gene: TRBJ2-1

CDR3aa: CASSLQILFYEQYF
CDR3nt: TGTGCCAGCTCATTACAGATTCTTTTCTACGAGCAGTACTTC
abundance: .
d_gene: .
v_gene: TRBV19
j_gene: TRBJ2-7

CDR3aa: CASSLVLAGVRDGELFF
CDR3nt: TGTGCCAGCAGCTTAGTGCTAGCGGGAGTTCGCGACGGGGAGCTGTTTTTT
abundance: .
d_gene: TRBD2
v_gene: TRBV7-9
j_gene: TRBJ2-2

CDR3aa: CASSSHSGRADETQYF
CDR3nt: TGTGCCAGCAGTTCTCATAGCGGGAGGGCCGATGAGACCCAGTACTTC
abundance: .
d_gene: TRBD2
v_gene: TRBV28
j_gene: TRBJ2-5

CDR3aa: CASSSLWTGLPEAFF
CDR3nt: TGCGCCAGCAGCTCCCTCTGGACAGGGCTACCTGAAGCTTTCTTT
abundance: .
d_gene: TRBD1
v_gene: TRBV5-1
j_gene: TRBJ1-1

CDR3aa: CAWSVIRDSPYGYTF
CDR3nt: TGTGCCTGGAGTGTTATCCGGGACAGCCCCTATGGCTACACCTTC
abundance: .
d_gene: TRBD1
v_gene: TRBV30
j_gene: TRBJ1-2

CDR3aa: CASSLRGITNYGYTF
CDR3nt: TGCGCCAGCAGCTTGCGGGGAATAACCAACTATGGCTACACCTTC
abundance: .
d_gene: .
v_gene: TRBV5-1
j_gene: TRBJ1-2

CDR3aa: CASSVARNTEAFF
CDR3nt: TGTGCCAGCAGCGTAGCCAGAAACACTGAAGCTTTCTTT
abundance: .
d_gene: .
v_gene: TRBV9
j_gene: TRBJ1-1

CDR3aa: CASSRGQGKLFF
CDR3nt: TGTGCCAGCAGCCGCGGACAGGGTAAACTGTTTTTT
abundance: .
d_gene: TRBD1
v_gene: TRBV4-2
j_gene: TRBJ1-4

CDR3aa: CASYTSSDSYEQYF
CDR3nt: TGTGCCAGCTATACTAGTAGTGACTCCTACGAGCAGTACTTC
abundance: .
d_gene: .
v_gene: TRBV2
j_gene: TRBJ2-7

CDR3aa: CASSLATIAGEQYF
CDR3nt: TGTGCCAGCAGCTTGGCGACTATCGCGGGCGAGCAGTACTTC
abundance: .
d_gene: .
v_gene: TRBV5-4
j_gene: TRBJ2-7

CDR3aa: CASSIAGKEDTEAFF
CDR3nt: TGTGCCAGTAGTATAGCGGGGAAGGAGGACACTGAAGCTTTCTTT
abundance: once
d_gene: .
v_gene: TRBV19
j_gene: TRBJ1-1

CDR3aa: CASSLTDRGYGTDTQYF
CDR3nt: TGTGCCAGCAGCTTAACTGATCGGGGGTACGGCACAGATACGCAGTATTTT
abundance: few
d_gene: .
v_gene: TRBV7-3
j_gene: TRBJ2-3

CDR3aa: CASSSGNSNQPQHF
CDR3nt: TGTGCCAGCAGTTCAGGGAACAGCAATCAGCCCCAGCATTTT
abundance: .
d_gene: .
v_gene: TRBV28
j_gene: TRBJ1-5

CDR3aa: CASRDINSHEQYF
CDR3nt: TGTGCCAGCCGGGACATTAATTCCCACGAGCAGTACTTC
abundance: few
d_gene: .
v_gene: TRBV7-2
j_gene: TRBJ2-7

CDR3aa: CASRWAEEHQPQHF
CDR3nt: TGTGCCAGCAGATGGGCGGAGGAACATCAGCCCCAGCATTTT
abundance: .
d_gene: .
v_gene: TRBV28
j_gene: TRBJ1-5

CDR3aa: CASSTLLEEQFF
CDR3nt: TGCGCCAGCAGCACACTACTAGAAGAGCAGTTCTTC
abundance: once
d_gene: .
v_gene: TRBV5-1
j_gene: TRBJ2-1

CDR3aa: CASSKTGGGTEAFF
CDR3nt: TGTGCCAGCAGCAAAACAGGGGGCGGGACTGAAGCTTTCTTT
abundance: few
d_gene: TRBD1
v_gene: TRBV5-6
j_gene: TRBJ1-1

CDR3aa: CASSGHRDSPNQPQHF
CDR3nt: TGTGCCAGCAGCGGACACCGGGACAGCCCTAATCAGCCCCAGCATTTT
abundance: .
d_gene: TRBD1
v_gene: TRBV7-8
j_gene: TRBJ1-5

CDR3aa: CASSPPQRTDTQYF
CDR3nt: TGTGCCAGCAGCCCTCCACAGCGCACAGATACGCAGTATTTT
abundance: .
d_gene: .
v_gene: TRBV5-4
j_gene: TRBJ2-3

CDR3aa: CASSLYRGSYEQYF
CDR3nt: TGTGCCAGCAGCTTGTACAGGGGATCGTACGAGCAGTACTTC
abundance: .
d_gene: TRBD1
v_gene: TRBV7-2
j_gene: TRBJ2-7

CDR3aa: CASSAGLYEQYF
CDR3nt: TGTGCCAGCAGCGCTGGGCTCTACGAGCAGTACTTC
abundance: .
d_gene: .
v_gene: TRBV7-8
j_gene: TRBJ2-7

CDR3aa: CASSLGPSGLASYEQYF
CDR3nt: TGTGCCAGCAGCTTAGGGCCGTCCGGACTAGCGAGCTACGAGCAGTACTTC
abundance: .
d_gene: TRBD2
v_gene: TRBV7-8
j_gene: TRBJ2-7

CDR3aa: CASNPPTGGTNQPQHF
CDR3nt: TGTGCCAGCAACCCACCGACAGGGGGGACAAATCAGCCCCAGCATTTT
abundance: .
d_gene: TRBD1
v_gene: TRBV28
j_gene: TRBJ1-5

CDR3aa: CASSQDPPGLVGQYF
CDR3nt: TGCGCCAGCAGCCAAGACCCCCCGGGACTAGTGGGGCAGTACTTC
abundance: .
d_gene: TRBD2
v_gene: TRBV4-1
j_gene: TRBJ2-7

CDR3aa: CASSPGSGGYQPQHF
CDR3nt: TGTGCCAGCTCACCGGGATCAGGGGGCTATCAGCCCCAGCATTTT
abundance: few
d_gene: TRBD1
v_gene: TRBV18
j_gene: TRBJ1-5

CDR3aa: CASSESASANYEQYF
CDR3nt: TGTGCCAGCAGTGAGTCGGCCAGCGCGAACTACGAGCAGTACTTC
abundance: .
d_gene: .
v_gene: TRBV6-1
j_gene: TRBJ2-7

CDR3aa: CASSLQRQPYEQYF
CDR3nt: TGTGCCAGCAGCCTACAAAGACAACCCTACGAGCAGTACTTC
abundance: .
d_gene: .
v_gene: TRBV5-4
j_gene: TRBJ2-7

CDR3aa: CASSQDARDTQYF
CDR3nt: TGCGCCAGCAGCCAAGATGCGAGAGATACGCAGTATTTT
abundance: .
d_gene: .
v_gene: TRBV4-3
j_gene: TRBJ2-3

CDR3aa: CASSHPKGSGGADRFADTQYF
CDR3nt: TGCGCCAGCAGCCACCCCAAGGGCAGTGGGGGGGCCGATAGGTTCGCAGATACGCAGTATTTT
abundance: .
d_gene: .
v_gene: TRBV4-1
j_gene: TRBJ2-3

CDR3aa: CASSPTGNNGYTF
CDR3nt: TGTGCCAGCAGCCCCACAGGGAACAATGGCTACACCTTC
abundance: few
d_gene: .
v_gene: TRBV27
j_gene: TRBJ1-2

CDR3aa: CASSSTGSGANTEAFF
CDR3nt: TGTGCCAGCAGCTCCACAGGGTCCGGGGCGAACACTGAAGCTTTCTTT
abundance: .
d_gene: .
v_gene: TRBV7-9
j_gene: TRBJ1-1

CDR3aa: CASSRGGDQPQHF
CDR3nt: TGTGCCAGCAGCCGGGGGGGGGATCAGCCCCAGCATTTT
abundance: .
d_gene: .
v_gene: TRBV5-6
j_gene: TRBJ1-5

CDR3aa: CASSPYSSETQYF
CDR3nt: TGTGCCAGCAGCCCCTATTCTAGCGAGACCCAGTACTTC
abundance: .
d_gene: .
v_gene: TRBV7-2
j_gene: TRBJ2-5

CDR3aa: CASRGDSSYEQYF
CDR3nt: TGTGCCAGCCGTGGGGACAGCTCCTACGAGCAGTACTTC
abundance: .
d_gene: TRBD1
v_gene: TRBV9
j_gene: TRBJ2-7

CDR3aa: CASRRQGREAFF
CDR3nt: TGTGCCAGCAGACGACAGGGTAGGGAAGCTTTCTTT
abundance: .
d_gene: TRBD1
v_gene: TRBV2
j_gene: TRBJ1-1

CDR3aa: CASSQRTGDNQPQHF
CDR3nt: TGTGCCAGCAGTCAACGCACAGGAGACAATCAGCCCCAGCATTTT
abundance: .
d_gene: .
v_gene: TRBV6-6
j_gene: TRBJ1-5

CDR3aa: CASSSGYMNTEAFF
CDR3nt: TGTGCCAGCAGCTCAGGTTACATGAACACTGAAGCTTTCTTT
abundance: .
d_gene: .
v_gene: TRBV7-2
j_gene: TRBJ1-1

CDR3aa: CASSLSYYSGGRDQETQYF
CDR3nt: TGTGCCAGCAGTTTATCGTATTACAGTGGGGGGAGGGACCAAGAGACCCAGTACTTC
abundance: .
d_gene: TRBD2
v_gene: TRBV27
j_gene: TRBJ2-5

CDR3aa: CASGGEENTEAFF
CDR3nt: TGTGCCAGCGGAGGGGAGGAGAACACTGAAGCTTTCTTT
abundance: .
d_gene: .
v_gene: TRBV2
j_gene: TRBJ1-1

CDR3aa: CSSLEVGSRGYTF
CDR3nt: TGCAGCTCCCTAGAGGTTGGGAGTCGTGGCTACACCTTC
abundance: .
d_gene: .
v_gene: TRBV29-1
j_gene: TRBJ1-2

CDR3aa: CAASLRTSGKNEQFF
CDR3nt: TGTGCCGCTTCATTAAGGACTAGCGGGAAAAATGAGCAGTTCTTC
abundance: .
d_gene: TRBD2
v_gene: TRBV19
j_gene: TRBJ2-1

CDR3aa: CASSLSRGFNYGYTF
CDR3nt: TGTGCCAGCAGTTTAAGCAGGGGATTTAACTATGGCTACACCTTC
abundance: few
d_gene: .
v_gene: TRBV27
j_gene: TRBJ1-2

CDR3aa: CASSLVVGGGWDEQFF
CDR3nt: TGTGCCAGCAGTTTGGTAGTGGGGGGTGGATGGGATGAGCAGTTCTTC
abundance: .
d_gene: .
v_gene: TRBV27
j_gene: TRBJ2-1

CDR3aa: CASSEPKWGGYNEQFF
CDR3nt: TGCGCCAGCAGTGAGCCAAAGTGGGGGGGCTACAATGAGCAGTTCTTC
abundance: .
d_gene: TRBD2
v_gene: TRBV10-2
j_gene: TRBJ2-1

CDR3aa: CASSANRGFYNEQFF
CDR3nt: TGTGCCAGCAGCGCAAACAGGGGTTTCTACAATGAGCAGTTCTTC
abundance: .
d_gene: TRBD1
v_gene: TRBV7-2
j_gene: TRBJ2-1

CDR3aa: CASSRNTEAFF
CDR3nt: TGTGCCAGCAGTCGTAACACTGAAGCTTTCTTT
abundance: .
d_gene: .
v_gene: TRBV6-6
j_gene: TRBJ1-1